This is a list of T cell receptor beta chains from one sample in a study of blood T cell repertoires in COVID-19. The table came from immunoSEQ multiplex PCR; TCRdb's copy has only in-frame clones and leaves some out. The profile shows some 200,000 clones, more than 75% of them singletons. Sequencing input: peripheral blood. The receptors originated from a man aged 40-55 years with active or convalescent COVID-19. CDR3s include the opening cysteine and the closing phenylalanine or tryptophan. The D gene is left open where the match is weak. Not all rows give a size; the values are once, few, many and, for expanded clones, a class.

D,size,V,length,J,DNA,CDR3
.,medium-sized,TRBV13,17,TRBJ2-2,TGTGCCAGCAGCTTATCGTGGCTAGAGTCGAACACCGGGGAGCTGTTTTTT,CASSLSWLESNTGELFF
TRBD1,.,TRBV11-1,14,TRBJ1-1,TGTGCCAGCAGCCCCCCTGGGACAGCACCTGAAGCTTTCTTT,CASSPPGTAPEAFF
.,few,TRBV19,14,TRBJ1-4,TGTGCCAGTAGCCTACATCAAGCAGGTGAAAAACTGTTTTTT,CASSLHQAGEKLFF
.,.,TRBV2,15,TRBJ2-4,TGTGCCAGCAGTGAAAAGAGACTAGCCAAAAACATTCAGTACTTC,CASSEKRLAKNIQYF
TRBD2,.,TRBV7-9,14,TRBJ2-5,TGTGCCAGCAGCGAGACCGGACTAGCGGCGGGAGGGTACTTC,CASSETGLAAGGYF
.,.,TRBV6-6,13,TRBJ1-4,TGTGCCGCCCACAGGACGGCTAATGAAAAACTGTTTTTT,CAAHRTANEKLFF
TRBD2,.,TRBV4-2,18,TRBJ2-5,TGTGCCAGCAGCCAAGCTGGCCTAGCGGGGGGCTACCAAGAGACCCAGTACTTC,CASSQAGLAGGYQETQYF
TRBD1,.,TRBV24-1,18,TRBJ1-4,TGTGCCACCAGTGATACCCGGGACAGCGTAGCAACTAATGAAAAACTGTTTTTT,CATSDTRDSVATNEKLFF
.,few,TRBV6-5,12,TRBJ2-7,TGTGCCAGCAGTCGAGGTAGACAGGAGCAGTACTTC,CASSRGRQEQYF
TRBD2,.,TRBV7-9,15,TRBJ2-1,TGTGCCAGCAGCCTCCAACTAGCGGGGGGCAATGAGCAGTTCTTC,CASSLQLAGGNEQFF
.,.,TRBV11-3,14,TRBJ1-1,TGTGCCAGCAGCTTGGCCGGGGGTTTCACTGAAGCTTTCTTT,CASSLAGGFTEAFF
.,.,TRBV27,12,TRBJ1-2,TGTGCCAGCAGTTCCCCCGGGTATGGCTACACCTTC,CASSSPGYGYTF
.,.,TRBV12-5,17,TRBJ1-3,TGTGCTAGTGGTTTTATGGGGCCTCTTTTCTCTGGAAACACCATATATTTT,CASGFMGPLFSGNTIYF
TRBD1,.,TRBV27,18,TRBJ2-6,TGTGCCAGCGCCGGGACCGGGACAGGGGCCTCTGGGGCCAACGTCCTGACTTTC,CASAGTGTGASGANVLTF
TRBD2,.,TRBV6-5,13,TRBJ2-7,TGTGCCAGCATGGGGACTAGCTCCTACGAGCAGTACTTC,CASMGTSSYEQYF
.,.,TRBV24-1,13,TRBJ2-2,TGTGCCACCAGTGACCGGACAGTAGGGGAGCTGTTTTTT,CATSDRTVGELFF
TRBD1,.,TRBV4-1,16,TRBJ2-1,TGCGCCAGCAGCCATGCTATGCAGGGGGTTTACAATGAGCAGTTCTTC,CASSHAMQGVYNEQFF
TRBD1,.,TRBV18,13,TRBJ1-2,TGTGCCAGCTCCGTGGGGACAGACTATGGCTACACCTTC,CASSVGTDYGYTF
TRBD1,once,TRBV9,16,TRBJ1-2,TGTGCCAGCAGCGTAGACGGGACAGGGGTTAACTATGGCTACACCTTC,CASSVDGTGVNYGYTF
.,.,TRBV7-2,13,TRBJ1-2,TGTGCCAGCAGCAACACCTTTGGCTATGGCTACACCTTC,CASSNTFGYGYTF
TRBD1,.,TRBV25-1,15,TRBJ1-2,TGTGCCAGCAGTGAAGCGACAGGGGAGATCAATGGCTACACCTTC,CASSEATGEINGYTF
.,.,TRBV6-1,18,TRBJ1-5,TGTGCCAGCAGTGAAGCGCTTCGGGGGAGGGGTAGCAATCAGCCCCAGCATTTT,CASSEALRGRGSNQPQHF
TRBD1,.,TRBV18,16,TRBJ1-6,TGTGCCAGCTCACCGGGGACAGGGGGAACGGATTCACCCCTCCACTTT,CASSPGTGGTDSPLHF
TRBD2,.,TRBV9,12,TRBJ2-3,TGTGCCAGCAGCGGGACTAGCGGGGTACAGTATTTT,CASSGTSGVQYF
TRBD2,.,TRBV11-3,14,TRBJ2-1,TGTGCCAGCAAGGGGACTAGCGCTGCTAATGAGCAGTTCTTC,CASKGTSAANEQFF
TRBD2,few,TRBV6-5,14,TRBJ2-7,TGTGCCAGCAGTCTCGGGGAGGGAACCTACGAGCAGTACTTC,CASSLGEGTYEQYF
.,.,TRBV14,14,TRBJ1-1,TGTGCCAGCATCCCACTCGGGATGAACACTGAAGCTTTCTTT,CASIPLGMNTEAFF
TRBD1,once,TRBV5-1,14,TRBJ2-7,TGCGCCAGCAGCCCGGGACAGGGATCCTACGAGCAGTACTTC,CASSPGQGSYEQYF
.,.,TRBV6-1,14,TRBJ1-2,TGTGCCAGCAGTGAATCGGGCAGGGGCTATGGCTACACCTTC,CASSESGRGYGYTF
.,.,TRBV7-2,15,TRBJ1-6,TGTGCCAGCAGCTCCCCCCAGGAGACTGGAGGGCCCCTCCACTTT,CASSSPQETGGPLHF
.,.,TRBV28,15,TRBJ2-7,TGTGCCAGCAGTTCTAGGGGGGGGCGCTTGGACGAGCAGTACTTC,CASSSRGGRLDEQYF
.,.,TRBV5-1,16,TRBJ1-1,TGCGCCAGCAGCTCAGGAGGGAGGGGAAAGAACACTGAAGCTTTCTTT,CASSSGGRGKNTEAFF
.,.,TRBV29-1,16,TRBJ1-3,TGCAGCGTTGAAGTTCGGGGGACGTTTTCTGGAAACACCATATATTTT,CSVEVRGTFSGNTIYF
.,.,TRBV5-1,17,TRBJ1-4,TGCGCCAGCAGCCCCCGGGACACGGAGTTAACTAATGAAAAACTGTTTTTT,CASSPRDTELTNEKLFF
TRBD2,.,TRBV4-3,16,TRBJ2-1,TGCGCCAGCAGCCAGGAGTGGCAGCGGGGAGGACATGAGCAGTTCTTC,CASSQEWQRGGHEQFF
TRBD1,.,TRBV20-1,15,TRBJ1-2,TGCAGTGCTAGTCCGTCGGGACAGGGGTTTATTGGCTACACCTTC,CSASPSGQGFIGYTF
.,few,TRBV7-9,16,TRBJ2-2,TGTGCCAGCAGCTTTAGTAGCGGCCCGAACACCGGGGAGCTGTTTTTT,CASSFSSGPNTGELFF
TRBD1,few,TRBV18,19,TRBJ1-3,TGTGCCAGCTCACTAACCGGGACAGGACATTTTAACTCTGGAAACACCATATATTTT,CASSLTGTGHFNSGNTIYF
.,.,TRBV6-1,19,TRBJ1-6,TGTGCCAGCAGTGAAGAGAACGGGGGGCTTTGGTCCTATAATTCACCCCTCCACTTT,CASSEENGGLWSYNSPLHF
.,.,TRBV2,17,TRBJ2-6,TGTGCCAGCAGATGGTCAGGGGACCCCTCTGGGGCCAACGTCCTGACTTTC,CASRWSGDPSGANVLTF
TRBD1,.,TRBV7-2,17,TRBJ1-2,TGTGCCAGCAGCTTAGTTGGGCAGGGGGCGCTTAACTATGGCTACACCTTC,CASSLVGQGALNYGYTF
TRBD2,.,TRBV2,13,TRBJ2-1,TGTGCCAGCAGTCCGCGGGGGGCGGGTGAGCAGTTCTTC,CASSPRGAGEQFF